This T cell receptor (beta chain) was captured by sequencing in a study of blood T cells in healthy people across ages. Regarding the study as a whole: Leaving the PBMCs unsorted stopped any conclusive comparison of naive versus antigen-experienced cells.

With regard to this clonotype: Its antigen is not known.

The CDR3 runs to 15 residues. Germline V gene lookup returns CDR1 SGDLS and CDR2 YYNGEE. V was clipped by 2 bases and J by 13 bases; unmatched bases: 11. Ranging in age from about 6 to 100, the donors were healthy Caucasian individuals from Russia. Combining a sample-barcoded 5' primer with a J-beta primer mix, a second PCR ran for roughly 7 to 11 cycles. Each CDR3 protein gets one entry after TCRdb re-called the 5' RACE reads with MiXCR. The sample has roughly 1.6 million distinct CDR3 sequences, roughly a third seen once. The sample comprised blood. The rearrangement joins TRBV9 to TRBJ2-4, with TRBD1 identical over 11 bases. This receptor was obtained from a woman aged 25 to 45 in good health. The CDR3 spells CASSVGTGGRSEQYF. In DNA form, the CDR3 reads TGTGCCAGCAGCGTCGGGACAGGGGGTAGAAGTGAGCAGTACTTC.